This section outlines one TCR beta chain sequence together with its context. This entry belongs to a study of CD4 and CD8 cells across lung adenocarcinoma regions. The patients had localized lung adenocarcinoma, a non-small cell subtype. TCRdb used MiXCR to reprocess the PCR reads, holding one entry per CDR3 protein. Here the sample spans under 20,000 distinct CDR3 sequences, 46% being singletons. There are 10 residues in the CDR3. The ends were cut back, 6 bases at V and 10 bases at J, with 7 bases in the middle. The germline V gene encodes CDR1 MNHNS and CDR2 SASEGT. The sequencing sample was made of CD4+ T cells from the margin of a lung tumor. This TCR was sampled from a male donor with lung adenocarcinoma. The CD4 and CD8 labels of this study may be unreliable. This rearrangement joins TRBV6-1 to TRBJ2-1, with D unclear. The CDR3 sequence is CASSRREQFF. CDR3 coding DNA: TGTGCCAGCAGCCGCCGGGAGCAGTTCTTC.